Shown below are 20 T cell receptor beta chains from a single sample sequenced in a study of vaccination and CD4 T cells after COVID-19. One entry per CDR3 protein, called by TCRdb with MiXCR from the PCR reads. The repertoire has more than 20,000 distinct CDR3 sequences, roughly 51% of them found once; the top ten carry 1% to 1.2%. The specimen was CD4+ T cells from blood, collected before SARS-CoV-2 vaccination. These receptors all come from a human donor who had recovered from COVID-19.

This clonotype was counted between two and nine times. The rearrangement links TRBV28 to TRBJ1-2; 9 positions match TRBD1. V was clipped by 4 bases and J by 2 bases; unmatched bases: 2. The CDR3 totals 14 residues. CDR1 is MDHEN, CDR2 SYDVKM, per germline. In nucleotides, the CDR3 is TGTGCCAGCAGTTCAGGACAGGGGAACTATGGCTACACCTTC. Protein: CASSSGQGNYGYTF.

This clonotype was observed a handful of times. The V gene is TRBV20-1, the J gene TRBJ2-5; D might be TRBD1 (8 bases). The CDR3 totals 14 residues. V shed 4 bases and J shed 3 bases, with 15 bases lying between them. The germline V gene has CDR1 DFQATT and CDR2 SNEGSKA (reference sequence). In nucleotides, the CDR3 is TGCAGTGCTACAAACAGGGGGGGGAAAGAGACCCAGTACTTC. It specifies CSATNRGGKETQYF.

This sequence joins TRBV15 and TRBJ1-5; 9 bases match TRBD1. After removal of 2 bases from V and 4 bases from J, the junction contained 21 bases not matched to a gene. The germline V gene has CDR1 LNHNV and CDR2 YYDKDF (reference sequence). This CDR3 region has 21 residues. The CDR3 DNA reads TGTGCCACCAGCAGAATCGCGGCCCACACAGGGACAGGGTATCCGAATCAGCCCCAGCATTTT. It yields the protein CATSRIAAHTGTGYPNQPQHF.

The genes are TRBV29-1 and TRBJ1-2, with 7 bases aligning to TRBD1. Germline values: CDR1 SQVTM, CDR2 ANQGSEA. V shed 1 base, J shed 4 bases, and the junction held 6 bases outside the gene matches. The CDR3 runs 14 residues. The CDR3 sequence: CSVEATGRIYGYTF. The CDR3 nucleotides read TGCAGCGTTGAAGCGACAGGGAGGATCTATGGCTACACCTTC. The complete variable domain, with remaining parts taken from reference TRBV29-1 and TRBJ1-2, reads SAVISQKPSRDICQRGTSLTIQCQVDSQVTMMFWYRQQPGQSLTLIATANQGSEATYESGFVIDKFPISRPNLTFSTLTVSNMSPEDSSIYLCSVEATGRIYGYTFGSGTRLTVV.

This clonotype has just a few counts. The V call is TRBV20-1, the J call TRBJ1-6; 7 nucleotides line up with TRBD1. Germline CDR1 DFQATT, CDR2 SNEGSKA (reference sequence). The V and J ends lost 1 base and 5 bases, in that order; junction bases with no gene match: 2. The CDR3 sequence is 14 residues long. The chain's CDR3 is CSARVGGDNSPLHF. The CDR3, as DNA: TGCAGTGCTAGAGTAGGGGGCGATAATTCACCCCTCCACTTT.

This clonotype occurred a few times. The rearrangement joins TRBV20-1 to TRBJ1-6; TRBD1 matches 8 bases. With V trimmed by 0 bases and J by 0 bases, 1 base remained unmatched. Germline V CDR1 and CDR2: DFQATT, SNEGSKA (reference sequence). The CDR3 contains 16 residues. CDR3 DNA: TGCAGTGCTAGAGAACAGGGGGTCTCCTATAATTCACCCCTCCACTTT. Its translation is CSAREQGVSYNSPLHF.

This sequence joins TRBV19 and TRBJ2-2; TRBD2 agrees at 10 bases. The CDR3 spans 17 residues. The V and J ends lost 1 base and 3 bases, in that order; junction bases with no gene match: 5. CDR1 is LNHDA and CDR2 is SQIVND in the germline V gene (reference sequence). CDR3: CASSIGKLAGDTGELFF. The CDR3 coding sequence is TGTGCCAGTAGTATAGGGAAGCTAGCGGGGGACACCGGGGAGCTGTTTTTT.

The chain uses TRBV29-1 and TRBJ2-7; D may correspond to TRBD1 or TRBD2 (5 bases each). The germline gives CDR1 SQVTM, CDR2 ANQGSEA. The CDR3 spans 12 residues. The ends were cut back, 4 bases at V and 3 bases at J, with 10 bases in the middle. The CDR3 region has the DNA TGCAGCGTTGTGGGGACGCACTACGAGCAGTACTTC. It codes for CSVVGTHYEQYF.

The genes are TRBV12-3 or TRBV12-4 and TRBJ2-5, with D perhaps matching TRBD1 (6 bases). The CDR3 has 13 residues. With 5 bases removed from V and 5 bases from J, the gap between germline ends came to 12 bases. The CDR3: CASSNRVRETQYF. The CDR3 region has the DNA TGTGCCAGCAGTAACAGGGTACGGGAGACCCAGTACTTC.

The chain employs TRBV2 and TRBJ2-7; D unclear. The CDR3 is 12 amino acids. V shed 4 bases and J shed 4 bases, with 8 bases lying between them. The germline V gene encodes CDR1 SNHLY and CDR2 FYNNEI. CDR3 DNA sequence: TGTGCCAGCAGTGTTCGGCCTTACGAGCAGTACTTC. It is translated as CASSVRPYEQYF.

This chain uses TRBV20-1 with TRBJ2-7; 8 positions agree with TRBD2. Germline values: CDR1 DFQATT, CDR2 SNEGSKA (reference sequence). V lost 7 bases, J lost 5 bases, and 13 bases stayed unmatched. CDR3 length: 14 residues. CDR3: CSVPFAGGSDEQYF. CDR3 DNA: TGCAGTGTCCCCTTCGCGGGGGGCTCAGACGAGCAGTACTTC.

This sequence joins TRBV7-9 and TRBJ2-1; D remains ambiguous. CDR1 is SEHNR and CDR2 is FQNEAQ in the germline V gene (reference sequence). CDR3 length equals 15 residues. V was clipped by 0 bases and J by 5 bases, with 11 bases between them. The chain's CDR3 is CASSLATDGNNEQFF. In nucleotides, the CDR3 is TGTGCCAGCAGCTTAGCCACGGACGGAAACAATGAGCAGTTCTTC.

The V gene is TRBV6-2 or TRBV6-3, the J gene TRBJ2-5; TRBD1 agrees at 9 bases. Germline V gene lookup returns CDR1 MNHEY and CDR2 SVGEGT. The CDR3 runs 19 residues. V trimming: 5 bases; J trimming: 0 bases; junction bases outside the gene matches: 16. In nucleotides, the CDR3 is TGTGCCAGCAGTCCTCCGGGACAGGGCCATCCATTGTACCAAGAGACCCAGTACTTC. Its translation: CASSPPGQGHPLYQETQYF.

This chain joins TRBV7-2 and TRBJ2-5, with D perhaps TRBD2 (5 bases). V dropped 4 bases and J dropped 5 bases, with 8 bases sitting between them. This CDR3 comprises 12 residues. Germline lookup yields CDR1 SGHTA and CDR2 FQGNSA. CDR3 DNA: TGTGCCAGCAGCTGGACGGGGGAGACCCAGTACTTC. It yields the protein CASSWTGETQYF.

CDR3 amino acids: CSARQYDTDTQYF. The CDR3 DNA is TGCAGTGCTAGACAGTACGACACAGATACGCAGTATTTT. The V and J genes are TRBV20-1 and TRBJ2-3; no reliable D call. CDR1 and CDR2 from the germline V gene are DFQATT and SNEGSKA (reference sequence). There are 13 residues in the CDR3. V was clipped by 2 bases and J by 2 bases, with 8 bases between them.

The chain recombines TRBV7-9 with TRBJ2-3, with D unresolved. Trimming took off 6 bases at V and 11 bases at J, with 21 bases between the two ends. The CDR3 covers 14 residues. Per the germline V gene, CDR1 is SEHNR and CDR2 is FQNEAQ (reference sequence). This CDR3 is CASRPQSRPFGQYF. The CDR3 DNA sequence: TGTGCCAGCAGACCTCAGAGTAGACCTTTCGGGCAGTATTTT.

This chain links TRBV20-1 with TRBJ1-5, with TRBD1 as a possible D gene (6 bases). Trimming took off 3 bases at V and 5 bases at J, with 11 bases between the two ends. The germline CDR1 and CDR2 sequences are DFQATT and SNEGSKA (reference sequence). The CDR3 has 13 amino acids. CDR3 protein: CSARGTSDQPQHF. The CDR3 bases are TGCAGTGCTAGGGGGACATCCGATCAGCCCCAGCATTTT.

The genes are TRBV20-1 and TRBJ2-3, with 9 bases lining up with TRBD2. CDR3 length equals 15 residues. Per the germline V gene, CDR1 is DFQATT and CDR2 is SNEGSKA (reference sequence). V shed 5 bases, J shed 6 bases, and the junction held 12 bases outside the gene matches. Here the CDR3 reads CSALTSGYLGDTQYF. CDR3 nucleotide sequence: TGCAGTGCTCTGACTAGCGGATACCTGGGGGATACGCAGTATTTT.

This chain joins TRBV19 and TRBJ2-1; D may be TRBD1 or TRBD2 (5 bases each). CDR1 is LNHDA and CDR2 is SQIVND in the germline V gene (reference sequence). The CDR3 loop spans 13 amino acids. Trimming pared 5 bases from V and 16 bases from J, leaving 21 bases between. Written as DNA, the CDR3 is TGTGCCAGTAGTCTTGAGGCCGGGACCTCGATCTTCTTC. It encodes CASSLEAGTSIFF.

This clonotype appeared a few times. The V and J genes are TRBV20-1 and TRBJ1-1; the D gene is possibly TRBD1 (5 bases). This CDR3 is 11 amino acids long. Germline CDR1 is DFQATT and CDR2 is SNEGSKA (reference sequence). V was shortened by 6 bases and J by 10 bases, with 15 bases between the two germline ends. Here the CDR3 DNA reads TGCAGTGCCAGGAGGGGCGGGGCAGCTTTCTTT. Its protein product is CSARRGGAAFF.